The 8 T cell receptor beta chains in this list originate from one sample, sequenced in a study of T cells after yellow fever vaccination. Each CDR3 protein is one row after TCRdb ran MiXCR on the 5' RACE reads. The sample has 500,000 to 550,000 distinct CDR3 sequences, roughly 22% seen once; the top ten hold about a sixth. The material sequenced was PBMCs, taken more than 20 days after the first yellow fever vaccination. All receptors derive from a man aged 18 to 30 who received the YFV17D yellow fever vaccine.

This clonotype was observed at least ten times. The gene calls are TRBV6-2 or TRBV6-3 and TRBJ2-1, with 9 bases that match TRBD2. V trimming: 2 bases; J trimming: 7 bases; junction bases outside the gene matches: 6. The V gene's germline CDR1 is MNHEY and CDR2 SVGEGT. This CDR3 region has 15 residues. CDR3 nucleotide sequence: TGTGCCAGCAGTTACACCGGTAGCGGGGGTAATGAGCAGTTCTTC. Its translation is CASSYTGSGGNEQFF.

This clonotype showed up many times. The chain carries TRBV27 and TRBJ2-3, with 8 bases aligning to TRBD2. Trimming took 8 bases from V and 1 from J; bases not matched to a gene: 11. Germline CDR1 is MNHEY and CDR2 is SMNVEV (reference sequence). The CDR3 extends over 16 amino acids. CDR3 coding DNA: TGTGCCAGCGGATCAGCCATAGCGGGGCGCACAGATACGCAGTATTTT. It translates to CASGSAIAGRTDTQYF.

V is TRBV7-2 and J is TRBJ2-7; the match to TRBD2 covers 8 bases. The CDR3 contains 14 residues. Germline V gives CDR1 SGHTA, CDR2 FQGNSA. Unmatched junction bases numbered 6, after V lost 5 bases and J lost 3 bases. The CDR3 here is CASSLLSGSYEQYF. The CDR3, as DNA: TGTGCCAGCAGCCTGTTAAGCGGGAGCTACGAGCAGTACTTC.

This clonotype was seen only a few times. The chain links TRBV20-1 to TRBJ2-1; 8 bases fit TRBD2. The trim removed 6 bases at V and 9 bases at J, leaving 10 bases unmatched. The CDR3 consists of 13 residues. Germline CDR1 and CDR2: DFQATT and SNEGSKA (reference sequence). The CDR3 coding sequence is TGCAGTGCCACGCAGGGACTAGGAGCTGAGCAGTTCTTC. Amino acid sequence: CSATQGLGAEQFF.

This clonotype was counted a few times. This sequence joins TRBV7-2 and TRBJ1-2, with 11 bases lining up with TRBD1. The trim removed 0 bases at V and 3 bases at J, leaving 6 bases unmatched. Looked up from germline, CDR1 is SGHTA and CDR2 is FQGNSA. The CDR3 is 17 amino acids. CDR3 coding DNA: TGTGCCAGCAGCTTAGCGCCCGGACAGGGGGCTTACTATGGCTACACCTTC. As protein: CASSLAPGQGAYYGYTF.

A few counts support this clonotype. The chain combines TRBV12-3 or TRBV12-4 with TRBJ2-3; D is unclear. V lost 3 bases and J 3 bases, leaving 16 bases between the germline ends. This CDR3 is 16 amino acids long. The CDR3 loop is CASSLGSERSTDTQYF. CDR3 nucleotides: TGTGCCAGCAGTTTGGGAAGTGAAAGGAGTACAGATACGCAGTATTTT.

This clonotype was counted between two and nine times. The genes are TRBV5-5 and TRBJ1-1, with a weak D call TRBD1 (6 bases). CDR3 length equals 14 residues. Trimming cost V 4 bases and J 6 bases, with 16 bases left between them. Germline V gene lookup returns CDR1 SGHKS and CDR2 YYEKEE (reference sequence). The CDR3 is CASSGGGPESEAFF. The DNA for the CDR3 is TGTGCCAGCAGCGGGGGGGGGCCCGAGTCTGAAGCTTTCTTT.

This clonotype was observed a single time. The chain combines TRBV4-3 with TRBJ1-6, with 10 nucleotides matching TRBD1. The CDR3 has 16 amino acids. Germline trimming cut 4 bases from V and 10 bases from J; bases unmatched to any gene: 10. The germline V gene encodes CDR1 LGHNA and CDR2 YSLEER. The CDR3 here is CASSLDLDRGESPLHF. The CDR3 coding sequence is TGCGCCAGCAGCCTCGACCTGGACAGGGGGGAGTCACCCCTCCACTTT.